This T cell receptor beta chain was sequenced during a study of T cell responses to AZD1222 COVID-19 vaccine. Profiling relied on immunoSEQ multiplex PCR, and the TCRdb table lists in-frame clones only, not all of them. The listing records about 140,000 clones. Germline trimming cut 9 bases from V and 8 bases from J; bases unmatched to any gene: 14. Germline CDR1 LNHDA, CDR2 SQIVND (reference sequence). CDR3 length: 17 amino acids. This TCR derives from an adult in good health. Material for sequencing was peripheral blood. This rearrangement joins TRBV19 to TRBJ2-2, with 14 bases matching TRBD2. The DNA of the CDR3 is TGTGCCAGCACTACCGGACTAGCGGGGGGCTCGGTGGGGGAGCTGTTTTTT. Translation gives CASTTGLAGGSVGELFF.